Following are 8 T cell receptor beta chains from one sample sequenced in a study of CD8 T cells in ankylosing spondylitis. Study-level findings and limits: A TCR beta motif of roughly eight highly homologous variants seemed to mark ankylosing spondylitis blood.

TCRdb re-derived calls from the 5' RACE reads in MiXCR, one entry per CDR3 protein. The sample has hundreds of thousands of distinct CDR3 sequences, about 12% seen once. Their antigens are not known. Sequencing was performed on blood, either unsorted or a sorted T cell fraction (not recorded which). Receptor source: a male donor with ankylosing spondylitis.

V usage is TRBV10-2 and J usage is TRBJ2-7; 13 nucleotides line up with TRBD2. CDR3 length: 15 residues. Germline V gives CDR1 WSHSY, CDR2 SAAADI. J gave up 0 bases and V 4 bases, and 0 bases lay outside the gene matches. As DNA, the CDR3 is TGCGCCAGCAGTGGGACTAGCGGGAGCTCCTACGAGCAGTACTTC. This sequence encodes CASSGTSGSSYEQYF.

This chain connects TRBV20-1 to TRBJ2-3; 8 nucleotides align to TRBD2. Unmatched junction bases numbered 11, after V lost 6 bases and J lost 0 bases. Germline V gene sequence: CDR1 DFQATT, CDR2 SNEGSKA (reference sequence). The CDR3 has 16 amino acids. The CDR3 DNA is TGCAGTGCCCCTCGGGGGGGCGGGAGAAGCACAGATACGCAGTATTTT. The encoded protein is CSAPRGGGRSTDTQYF.

This clonotype was found once. The chain has TRBV2 and TRBJ2-5; 12 bases map to TRBD2. Germline CDR1 is SNHLY and CDR2 is FYNNEI. This CDR3 comprises 15 residues. V lost 7 bases to trimming and J lost 5 bases; unmatched junction nucleotides: 8. In DNA form, the CDR3 reads TGTGCCAGCACCCTACGGGGGACTAGCGGGGAGACCCAGTACTTC. This translates into CASTLRGTSGETQYF.

The V call is TRBV20-1, the J call TRBJ2-5; no reliable D call. This CDR3 has 12 residues. Trimming removed 1 base at V and 6 bases at J, with 9 bases between. In germline, CDR1 is DFQATT, CDR2 SNEGSKA (reference sequence). As DNA, the CDR3 is TGCAGTGCTAGAGTGGGTGAAAAGACCCAGTACTTC. It codes for CSARVGEKTQYF.

There are a few counts of this clonotype. The CDR3 nucleotides read TGCAGTGCTAGAGATGGGCAGACAGGGACCCTTAATTCACCCCTCCACTTT. Protein product: CSARDGQTGTLNSPLHF. This rearrangement joins TRBV20-1 to TRBJ1-6, with 7 bases fitting TRBD1. The CDR3 length is 17 residues. V lost 0 bases and J lost 6; bases outside the gene matches: 11. Germline loops: CDR1 DFQATT, CDR2 SNEGSKA (reference sequence).

The chain links TRBV6-2 or TRBV6-3 to TRBJ2-7; the D gene is possibly TRBD1 (7 bases). Per germline, CDR1 MNHEY and CDR2 SVGEGT. V gave up 8 bases and J gave up 2 bases, with 16 bases separating them. The CDR3 runs to 14 residues. CDR3 loop: CASGTGEVPYEQYV. DNA for the CDR3: TGTGCCAGCGGAACAGGGGAGGTACCCTACGAGCAGTACGTC.

The chain carries TRBV15 and TRBJ2-7; D not certain. Trimming left V 4 bases short and J 5 bases short, with 9 bases between. In germline, CDR1 is LNHNV, CDR2 YYDKDF (reference sequence). The CDR3 runs to 12 residues. The CDR3 DNA follows: TGTGCCACCAGCATGGGGTCTAACGAGCAGTACTTC. Its translation is CATSMGSNEQYF.

Only a few counts were recorded for this clonotype. In DNA, the CDR3 is TGTGCCAGCAGGGCCGTCAATGAGCAGTTCTTC. Translating it yields CASRAVNEQFF. The chain has TRBV6-2 or TRBV6-3 and TRBJ2-1; D remains unclear. The ends were cut back, 6 bases at V and 6 bases at J, with 6 bases in the middle. Germline lookup yields CDR1 MNHEY and CDR2 SVGEGT. This CDR3 has 11 residues.